The 18 T cell receptor beta chains listed next were all sequenced from one sample in a study of T cells in Graves' hyperthyroidism and ophthalmopathy. TCR beta CDR3 regions were amplified from RNA. First-round RT-PCR with HTBI primers amplified the TCR CDR3 region. TCRdb reanalysed the multiplex PCR reads using MiXCR and keeps one entry per CDR3 protein. The table shows around 700,000 distinct CDR3 sequences, with roughly a sixth occurring only once. The sample comprised blood. These receptors all come from a woman between 50 and 59 years old with Graves' hyperthyroidism that later progressed to Graves' ophthalmopathy.

This clonotype was observed at least ten times. V is TRBV3-1 and J is TRBJ1-1; D is undetermined. Trimming pared 2 bases from V and 5 bases from J, leaving 15 bases between. CDR1 LGHDT and CDR2 YNNKEL come from the germline V gene (reference sequence). CDR3 size: 15 residues. CDR3 loop: CASSQKGGIRTEAFF. CDR3 nucleotides: TGTGCCAGCAGCCAAAAGGGAGGGATTCGTACTGAAGCTTTCTTT.

This clonotype came up a few times. The chain is built from TRBV7-9 and TRBJ2-1; D is ambiguous. Per the germline V gene, CDR1 is SEHNR and CDR2 is FQNEAQ (reference sequence). The CDR3 is 15 residues long. V lost 3 bases and J lost 5, with 14 bases in between. This CDR3 is CASSLTQITHNEQFF. The CDR3 DNA sequence: TGTGCCAGCAGCTTGACCCAAATAACCCACAATGAGCAGTTCTTC. The whole variable domain, filled in from reference TRBV7-9 and TRBJ2-1, reads DTGVSQNPRHKITKRGQNVTFRCDPISEHNRLYWYRQTLGQGPEFLTYFQNEAQLEKSRLLSDRFSAERPKGSFSTLEIQRTEQGDSAMYLCASSLTQITHNEQFFGPGTRLTVL.

This clonotype was detected many times. This chain joins TRBV3-1 and TRBJ2-5; TRBD2 aligns across 13 bases. The V gene end was trimmed by 2 bases and the J gene end by 5 bases; junction bases not matched to a gene: 2. Per the germline V gene, CDR1 is LGHDT and CDR2 is YNNKEL (reference sequence). This CDR3 is 15 amino acids long. Here the CDR3 reads CASSQLGLAGETQYF. Written as DNA, the CDR3 is TGTGCCAGCAGCCAACTGGGACTAGCGGGGGAGACCCAGTACTTC.

Ten or more counts support this clonotype. The chain is built from TRBV3-1 and TRBJ1-1; tentative D call: TRBD1 (6 bases). This CDR3 contains 14 residues. Germline CDR1 and CDR2: LGHDT and YNNKEL (reference sequence). Trimming pared 4 bases from V and 1 base from J, leaving 10 bases between. The CDR3 sequence: CASSLQDRNTEAFF. The CDR3 DNA follows: TGTGCCAGCAGCCTACAGGACAGGAACACTGAAGCTTTCTTT.

The V and J genes are TRBV6-5 and TRBJ2-7, with 9 bases aligning to TRBD1. V trimming: 1 base; J trimming: 1 base; junction bases outside the gene matches: 2. Per the germline V gene, CDR1 is MNHEY and CDR2 is SVGAGI. The CDR3 spans 15 residues. CDR3 sequence reads: CASSYWGQGSYEQYF. As DNA, the CDR3 is TGTGCCAGCAGTTACTGGGGACAGGGATCCTACGAGCAGTACTTC.

This clonotype was seen a handful of times. A much larger clone is a single base away; this may be a read error. This rearrangement joins TRBV5-5 to TRBJ2-5, with a possible D match to TRBD1 (7 bases). This CDR3 has 14 residues. Germline values: CDR1 SGHKS, CDR2 YYEKEE (reference sequence). Here the CDR3 DNA reads TGTGCCAGCAGCCCATCAGGGGGGCGAGAGACCCGGTACTTC. Translation: CASSPSGGRETRYF.

This clonotype was seen repeatedly, ten times or more. The chain couples TRBV5-6 to TRBJ2-3, with TRBD1 matching 9 bases. This CDR3 spans 15 amino acids. Germline V lookup: CDR1 SGHDT, CDR2 YYEEEE. Trimming cost V 2 bases and J 4 bases; bases outside gene matches: 5. The CDR3 reads CASSLGDREADTQYF. The CDR3 coding sequence is TGTGCCAGCAGCTTAGGGGACAGGGAAGCAGATACGCAGTATTTT.

Concerning this clonotype itself: A clone one base away is much larger, so this may be a read error. The J gene is TRBJ1-4, the V gene TRBV27, with unresolved D. CDR1 and CDR2 (germline): MNHEY, SMNVEV (reference sequence). This CDR3 is built from 13 residues. In nucleotides, the CDR3 is TGTGCCAGCAGTTTCCTTACTAATGAAAAACTGTCTTTT. This translates into CASSFLTNEKLSF.

This clonotype was observed many times. The CDR3 region has the DNA TGTGCCAGCAGCCACTCAATGAGGGGGCTCAATGAGCAGTTCTTC. Protein product: CASSHSMRGLNEQFF. This chain joins TRBV3-1 and TRBJ2-1, with TRBD1 identical over 7 bases. J lost 6 bases, V lost 3 bases, and 8 bases had no gene match. This CDR3 has 15 amino acids. Germline V CDR1 and CDR2: LGHDT, YNNKEL (reference sequence).

This chain uses TRBV30 with TRBJ2-7; TRBD2 might be the D (6 bases). Germline-derived CDR1 and CDR2 are GTSNPN and SVGIG (reference sequence). V lost 2 bases and J lost 0, with 11 bases in between. The CDR3 spans 14 residues. CDR3 bases: TGTGCCTGGAGTCCGGGACTTACCTCCTACGAGCAGTACTTC. It is translated as CAWSPGLTSYEQYF.

This clonotype was seen a few times. The CDR3 reads CASSPEFNLAGELFF. The CDR3 DNA is TGTGCCAGCAGCCCCGAGTTCAACTTGGCCGGGGAGCTGTTTTTT. This sequence joins TRBV12-3 or TRBV12-4 and TRBJ2-2; D ambiguous. Trimming pared 6 bases from V and 6 bases from J, leaving 17 bases between. The CDR3 is 15 residues long.

The chain's CDR3 is CASSVPPPMNTEAFF. CDR3 sequence (DNA): TGTGCCAGCAGTGTCCCTCCTCCCATGAACACTGAAGCTTTCTTT. V gene TRBV5-8 combines with J gene TRBJ1-1; D ambiguous. V gave up 5 bases and J gave up 0 bases, with 14 bases separating them. The CDR3 loop spans 15 amino acids. Germline CDR1 reads SGHTS; CDR2 reads YDEGEE. The entire variable domain, with the rest obtained from reference TRBV5-8 and TRBJ1-1, is as follows: EAGVTQSPTHLIKTRGQQATLRCSPISGHTSVYWYQQALGLGLQFLLWYDEGEERNRGNFPPRFSGRQFPNYSSELNVNALELEDSALYLCASSVPPPMNTEAFFGQGTRLTVV.

This clonotype came up many times. The chain employs TRBV2 and TRBJ1-3, with a possible D match to TRBD1 (5 bases). The CDR3 spans 15 residues. Germline assignment: CDR1 SNHLY and CDR2 FYNNEI. The V end was cut by 0 bases, the J end by 4 bases, with 10 bases between. The CDR3 nucleotides are TGTGCCAGCAGTGAAGCAGGTGACAGAGGAAACACCATATATTTT. Translating it yields CASSEAGDRGNTIYF.

This clonotype occurred a few times. The V and J genes are TRBV7-9 and TRBJ1-2; D unclear. There are 14 residues in the CDR3. Trimming pared 0 bases from V and 3 bases from J, leaving 8 bases between. CDR1 and CDR2 (germline): SEHNR, FQNEAQ (reference sequence). CDR3 protein: CASSLAAEDYGYTF. For the CDR3, the DNA is TGTGCCAGCAGCTTAGCGGCCGAGGACTATGGCTACACCTTC.

This clonotype was observed many times. The chain joins TRBV12-3 or TRBV12-4 to TRBJ1-1; the D gene is possibly TRBD1 (6 bases). This CDR3 has 14 residues. Trimming shortened V by 6 bases and J by 8 bases, and 19 bases separated the two germline ends. CDR3 nucleotide sequence: TGTGCCAGCAGCTCAACAGGGCGAACTGAGGAAGCTTTCTTT. This codes for CASSSTGRTEEAFF.

The table lists this clonotype with a few counts. J is TRBJ1-2 and V is TRBV27; no firm D call. V lost 6 bases, J lost 4 bases, and 18 bases lay in between. Germline values: CDR1 MNHEY, CDR2 SMNVEV (reference sequence). The CDR3 has 15 amino acids. In nucleotides, the CDR3 is TGTGCCAGCAGCAACCGAGACACCCACCGCTATGGCTACACCTTC. This encodes CASSNRDTHRYGYTF.

This clonotype has at least ten counts. The V call is TRBV3-1, the J call TRBJ2-3; the D gene is possibly TRBD1 (6 bases). The CDR3 contains 15 residues. Trimming left V 2 bases short and J 5 bases short, with 14 bases between. CDR1 is LGHDT and CDR2 is YNNKEL in the germline V gene (reference sequence). CDR3 loop: CASSQRAGEEDTQYF. The CDR3 region has the DNA TGTGCCAGCAGCCAAAGGGCAGGGGAAGAAGATACGCAGTATTTT.

This clonotype was seen a few times. The rearrangement joins TRBV3-1 to TRBJ2-4; D may match TRBD1 or TRBD2 (5 bases each). CDR1 and CDR2 (germline): LGHDT, YNNKEL (reference sequence). Trimming pared 0 bases from V and 0 bases from J, leaving 12 bases between. This CDR3 region has 17 residues. The CDR3 reads CASSQEGRHLAKNIQYF. CDR3 nucleotide sequence: TGTGCCAGCAGCCAAGAGGGACGACATTTAGCCAAAAACATTCAGTACTTC.